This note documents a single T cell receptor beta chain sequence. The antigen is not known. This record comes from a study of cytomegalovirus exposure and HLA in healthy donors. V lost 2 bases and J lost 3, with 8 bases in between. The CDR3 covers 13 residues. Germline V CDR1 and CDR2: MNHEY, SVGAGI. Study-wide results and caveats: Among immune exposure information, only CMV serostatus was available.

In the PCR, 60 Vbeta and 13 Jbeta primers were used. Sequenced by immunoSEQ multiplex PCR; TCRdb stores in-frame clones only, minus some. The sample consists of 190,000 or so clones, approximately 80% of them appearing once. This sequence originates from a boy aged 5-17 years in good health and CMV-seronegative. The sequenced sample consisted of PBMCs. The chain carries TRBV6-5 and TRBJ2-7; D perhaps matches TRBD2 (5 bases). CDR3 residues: CASSYGGYYEQYF. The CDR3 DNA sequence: TGTGCCAGCAGTTACGGCGGGTACTACGAGCAGTACTTC.